The 21 T cell receptor beta chains listed next were all sequenced from one sample in a study of cytomegalovirus exposure and HLA in healthy donors. It was with 60 Vbeta and 13 Jbeta primers that the PCR ran. Assay used: immunoSEQ multiplex PCR; TCRdb lists only in-frame clones, some missing. Recorded here are just over 150,000 clones; the top ten clones represent around 1.4%. What was sequenced was PBMCs. The receptors here all came from a woman aged 60 to 75 in good health and CMV-seronegative.

The genes are TRBV4-2 and TRBJ2-1, with 9 bases lining up with TRBD2. This CDR3 is built from 16 residues. V lost 1 base and J lost 5; bases outside the gene matches: 6. Per germline, CDR1 LGHNA and CDR2 YNFKEQ. The CDR3 DNA reads TGTGCCAGCAGCCAAGCCGCGGCTAGCGGGAACAATGAGCAGTTCTTC. Translating it yields CASSQAAASGNNEQFF.

V is TRBV4-3 and J is TRBJ1-2; possible D gene TRBD1, 5 bases. The CDR3 is made up of 16 amino acids. In germline, CDR1 is LGHNA, CDR2 YSLEER. V was trimmed by 6 bases and J by 7 bases, leaving 24 bases between them. The CDR3, as DNA: TGCGCCAGCAGTCGCCAAAGTGATGGGGCCTTAGGTGGCTACACCTTC. It is translated as CASSRQSDGALGGYTF.

The V call is TRBV10-2, the J call TRBJ1-5, with D maybe TRBD1 (5 bases). Germline V gene lookup returns CDR1 WSHSY and CDR2 SAAADI. The V gene lost 8 bases and the J gene lost 2 bases, with 16 bases spanning the gap. The CDR3 consists of 15 residues. The CDR3 here is CASSGGVNGNQPQHF. The CDR3 DNA reads TGCGCCAGCTCTGGGGGGGTGAACGGCAATCAGCCCCAGCATTTT.

V and J are TRBV10-3 and TRBJ2-7, with no clear D. The CDR3 spans 14 residues. Trimming shortened V by 0 bases and J by 2 bases, and 8 bases separated the two germline ends. The germline V gene encodes CDR1 ENHRY and CDR2 SYGVKD. The CDR3 protein is CAISESAGTYEQYF. The CDR3 nucleotides read TGTGCCATCAGTGAGTCTGCAGGTACCTACGAGCAGTACTTC.

The CDR3 DNA reads TGCGCCAGCAGCCAGAGCCCCATCCAATCTAGCACAGATACGCAGTATTTT. As protein: CASSQSPIQSSTDTQYF. V usage is TRBV4-1 and J usage is TRBJ2-3; no reliable D call. This CDR3 is 17 amino acids long. Trimming removed 3 bases from V and 0 bases from J, with 16 bases in between. The germline V gene encodes CDR1 MGHRA and CDR2 YSYEKL.

The chain is built from TRBV10-3 and TRBJ2-1; 8 nucleotides match TRBD1. Germline CDR1 is ENHRY and CDR2 is SYGVKD. This CDR3 is 15 amino acids long. V shed 3 bases, J shed 3 bases, and the junction held 4 bases outside the gene matches. DNA of the CDR3: TGTGCCATCAGTGACAGGACAGGGTTCTACAATGAGCAGTTCTTC. Encoded protein: CAISDRTGFYNEQFF.

The rearrangement links TRBV6-6 to TRBJ1-1; weak D call: TRBD1 (5 bases). There are 14 residues in the CDR3. V shed 5 bases and J shed 3 bases, with 13 bases lying between them. The germline CDR1 and CDR2 sequences are MNHNY and SVGAGI (reference sequence). CDR3 region: CASSGQGSYTEAFF. DNA for the CDR3: TGTGCCAGCAGTGGGCAGGGTTCGTACACTGAAGCTTTCTTT.

The chain recombines TRBV19 with TRBJ2-7, with D maybe TRBD1 (6 bases). Germline assignment: CDR1 LNHDA and CDR2 SQIVND (reference sequence). This CDR3 has 13 amino acids. V was shortened by 6 bases and J by 2 bases, with 11 bases between the two germline ends. The CDR3 reads CASSPGTTYEQYF. The CDR3 bases are TGTGCCAGTAGCCCCGGGACAACCTACGAGCAGTACTTC.

V gene TRBV6-5 combines with J gene TRBJ2-7, with 7 bases aligning to TRBD1. The germline V gene encodes CDR1 MNHEY and CDR2 SVGAGI. Trimming cost V 2 bases and J 4 bases; bases outside gene matches: 5. The CDR3 contains 14 residues. CDR3 nucleotides: TGTGCCAGCAGTTACCGGGACAGTTTATACGAGCAGTACTTC. Protein: CASSYRDSLYEQYF.

The chain uses TRBV5-8 and TRBJ2-5; 12 positions match TRBD2. The CDR3 consists of 16 residues. Germline assignment: CDR1 SGHTS and CDR2 YDEGEE. Trimming took 4 bases from V and 4 from J; bases not matched to a gene: 8. The CDR3 spells CASSPGLAGIGETQYF. The CDR3 nucleotides are TGTGCCAGCAGCCCCGGACTAGCGGGAATCGGAGAGACCCAGTACTTC.

The chain couples TRBV19 to TRBJ1-2; TRBD1 agrees at 8 bases. CDR1 and CDR2 (germline): LNHDA, SQIVND (reference sequence). Trimming removed 7 bases from V and 7 bases from J; junction bases left unmatched: 20. This CDR3 has 17 amino acids. DNA of the CDR3: TGTGCCAGTATCGGGTCCTGGACAGGGAGCGAAGTCGGTGGCTACACCTTC. Its translation is CASIGSWTGSEVGGYTF.

The chain employs TRBV2 and TRBJ2-7; D unclear. There are 12 residues in the CDR3. Trimming stripped 6 bases from V and 6 bases from J, with 12 bases between. The germline gives CDR1 SNHLY, CDR2 FYNNEI. The chain's CDR3 is CASSSSSVEQYF. The CDR3 coding sequence is TGTGCCAGCAGCTCATCTTCGGTCGAGCAGTACTTC.

The chain employs TRBV5-4 and TRBJ2-5; 10 positions agree with TRBD1. Germline-derived CDR1 and CDR2 are SGHNT and YYREEE (reference sequence). The CDR3 is made up of 13 amino acids. Trimming took 4 bases from V and 5 from J; bases not matched to a gene: 2. In DNA, the CDR3 is TGTGCCAGCAGCAGGGACAGGGGTGAGACCCAGTACTTC. It encodes CASSRDRGETQYF.

V is TRBV27 and J is TRBJ1-1; TRBD1 is a possible D gene (5 bases). The CDR3 totals 15 residues. Trimming removed 6 bases at V and 1 base at J, with 15 bases between. Germline V lookup: CDR1 MNHEY, CDR2 SMNVEV (reference sequence). The CDR3 protein is CASRSDRTGNTEAFF. CDR3 sequence (DNA): TGTGCCAGCAGATCTGACCGCACAGGGAACACTGAAGCTTTCTTT.

The chain uses TRBV5-1 and TRBJ1-1; 8 bases fit TRBD1. Per germline, CDR1 SGHRS and CDR2 YFSETQ. V was clipped by 4 bases and J by 7 bases; unmatched bases: 12. This CDR3 has 15 residues. The CDR3 sequence: CASSPLGLTGGEAFF. In DNA, the CDR3 is TGCGCCAGCAGCCCCCTTGGTCTTACAGGGGGTGAAGCTTTCTTT.

CDR3 region: CASSPGTGNYEQYF. The DNA of the CDR3 is TGTGCCAGCTCACCAGGGACAGGGAACTACGAGCAGTACTTC. The V call is TRBV18, the J call TRBJ2-7; 9 nucleotides align to TRBD1. CDR3 length: 14 amino acids. Trimming took 2 bases from V and 3 from J; bases not matched to a gene: 2. Germline-derived CDR1 and CDR2 are KGHSH and LQKENI.

The V and J genes are TRBV5-1 and TRBJ1-2; 8 bases map to TRBD1. Germline V gene lookup returns CDR1 SGHRS and CDR2 YFSETQ. The V segment lost 4 bases and the J segment 7 bases; nucleotides outside the gene matches: 3. This CDR3 has 12 amino acids. DNA for the CDR3: TGCGCCAGCAGCAACGACAGGGGTGGCTACACCTTC. Its translation: CASSNDRGGYTF.

The rearrangement joins TRBV6-5 to TRBJ1-1, with a weak D call TRBD1 (6 bases). Trimming took 4 bases from V and 3 from J, leaving 18 bases between them. This CDR3 has 16 residues. Per the germline V gene, CDR1 is MNHEY and CDR2 is SVGAGI. CDR3 sequence reads: CASSWARGMDDTEAFF. Here the CDR3 DNA reads TGTGCCAGCAGTTGGGCCAGGGGAATGGATGACACTGAAGCTTTCTTT.

The rearrangement links TRBV6-6 to TRBJ2-5; D might be TRBD1 (6 bases). The germline CDR1 and CDR2 sequences are MNHNY and SVGAGI (reference sequence). Trimming stripped 4 bases from V and 5 bases from J, with 11 bases between. CDR3 length: 13 amino acids. The CDR3 DNA follows: TGTGCCAGCAGTTTCCAGGGGCGGGAGACCCAGTACTTC. This codes for CASSFQGRETQYF.

The rearrangement uses TRBV27 and TRBJ1-2; weak D call: TRBD1 (6 bases). V was pared by 6 bases and J by 4 bases, with 24 bases between. The CDR3 contains 17 residues. CDR1 MNHEY and CDR2 SMNVEV come from the germline V gene (reference sequence). CDR3: CASRSFGSGGQVYGYTF. As DNA, the CDR3 is TGTGCCAGCAGAAGTTTTGGGTCGGGGGGCCAAGTCTATGGCTACACCTTC.

The chain has TRBV7-9 and TRBJ2-3, with D possibly being TRBD2 (6 bases). CDR1 and CDR2 (germline): SEHNR, FQNEAQ (reference sequence). This CDR3 contains 16 residues. Trimming took off 2 bases at V and 0 bases at J, with 12 bases between the two ends. CDR3 in amino acids: CASSLLRGTSTDTQYF. The CDR3 nucleotides are TGTGCCAGCAGCTTACTACGTGGGACTAGCACAGATACGCAGTATTTT.